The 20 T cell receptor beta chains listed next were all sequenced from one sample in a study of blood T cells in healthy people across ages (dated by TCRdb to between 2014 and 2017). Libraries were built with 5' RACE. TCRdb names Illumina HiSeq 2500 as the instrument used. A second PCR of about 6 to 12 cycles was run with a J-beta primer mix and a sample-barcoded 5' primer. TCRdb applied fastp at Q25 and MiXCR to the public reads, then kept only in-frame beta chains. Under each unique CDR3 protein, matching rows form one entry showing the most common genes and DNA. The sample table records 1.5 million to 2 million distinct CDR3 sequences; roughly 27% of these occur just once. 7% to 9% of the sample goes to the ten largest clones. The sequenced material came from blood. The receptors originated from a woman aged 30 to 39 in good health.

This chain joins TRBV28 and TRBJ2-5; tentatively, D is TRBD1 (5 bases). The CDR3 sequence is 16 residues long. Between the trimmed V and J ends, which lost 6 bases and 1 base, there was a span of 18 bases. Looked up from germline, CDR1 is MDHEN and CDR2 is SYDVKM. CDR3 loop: CASSRTPGQGQETQYF. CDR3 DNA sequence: TGTGCCAGCAGCCGAACCCCAGGGCAGGGCCAAGAGACCCAGTACTTC.

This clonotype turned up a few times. CDR3 protein: CASSLESGQSYGYTF. The CDR3 nucleotides read TGTGCCAGCAGCTTGGAATCCGGACAGAGCTATGGCTACACCTTC. This rearrangement joins TRBV5-5 to TRBJ1-2, with D perhaps matching TRBD1 (6 bases). Deletions cut 0 bases from V and 4 bases from J, with 13 bases between. The CDR3 extends over 15 amino acids. Germline-derived CDR1 and CDR2 are SGHKS and YYEKEE (reference sequence).

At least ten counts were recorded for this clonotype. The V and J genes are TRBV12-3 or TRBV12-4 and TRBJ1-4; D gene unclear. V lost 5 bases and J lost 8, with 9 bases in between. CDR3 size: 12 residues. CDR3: CASSTPGEKLFF. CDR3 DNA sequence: TGTGCCAGCAGTACACCGGGGGAAAAACTGTTTTTT.

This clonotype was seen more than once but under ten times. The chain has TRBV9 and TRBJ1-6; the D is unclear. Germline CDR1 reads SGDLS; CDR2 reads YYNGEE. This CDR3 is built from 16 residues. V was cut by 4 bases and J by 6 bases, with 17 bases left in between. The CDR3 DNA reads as TGTGCCAGCAGCTTTCACGACACCTCCATTAATTCACCCCTCCACTTT. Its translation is CASSFHDTSINSPLHF.

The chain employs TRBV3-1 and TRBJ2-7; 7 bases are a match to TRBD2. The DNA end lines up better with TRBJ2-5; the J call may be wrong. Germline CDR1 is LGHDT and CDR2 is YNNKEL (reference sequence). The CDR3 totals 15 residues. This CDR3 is CASSIRGGSRETQYF. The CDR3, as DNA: TGTGCCAGCAGCATTCGGGGAGGGTCGCGGGAGACCCAGTACTTC.

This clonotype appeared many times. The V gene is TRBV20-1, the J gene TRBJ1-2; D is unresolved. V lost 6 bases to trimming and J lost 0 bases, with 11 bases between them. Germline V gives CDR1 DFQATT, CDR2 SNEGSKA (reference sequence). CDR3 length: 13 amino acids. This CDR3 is CSASRATNYGYTF. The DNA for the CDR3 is TGCAGTGCCAGTAGGGCTACTAACTATGGCTACACCTTC.

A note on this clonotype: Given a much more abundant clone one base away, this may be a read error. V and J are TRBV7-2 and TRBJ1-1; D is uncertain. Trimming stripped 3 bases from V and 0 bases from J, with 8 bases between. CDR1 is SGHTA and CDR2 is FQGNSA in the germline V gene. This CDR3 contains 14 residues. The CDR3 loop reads CASSFDKMNTEAFF. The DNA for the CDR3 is TGTGCCAGCAGCTTTGACAAAATGAACACTGAAGCTTTCTTT. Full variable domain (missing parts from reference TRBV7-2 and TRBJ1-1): GAGVSQSPSNKVTEKGKDVELRCDPISGHTALYWYRQSLGQGLEFLIYFQGNSAPDKSGLPSDRFSAERTGGSVSTLTIQRTQQEDSAVYLCASSFDKMNTEAFFGQGTRLTVV.

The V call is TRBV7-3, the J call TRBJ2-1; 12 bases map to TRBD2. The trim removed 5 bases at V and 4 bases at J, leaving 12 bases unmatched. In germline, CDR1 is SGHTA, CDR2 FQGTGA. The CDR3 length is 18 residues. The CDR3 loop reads CASSRLAGAPTLYNEQFF. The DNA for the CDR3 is TGTGCCAGCAGCCGACTAGCGGGGGCCCCGACCCTTTACAATGAGCAGTTCTTC.

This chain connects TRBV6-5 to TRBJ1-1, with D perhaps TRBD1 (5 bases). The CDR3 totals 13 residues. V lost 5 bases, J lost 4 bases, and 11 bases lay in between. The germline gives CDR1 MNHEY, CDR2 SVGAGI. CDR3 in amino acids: CASSPDMSTEAFF. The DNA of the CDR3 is TGTGCCAGCAGTCCGGACATGAGCACTGAAGCTTTCTTT.

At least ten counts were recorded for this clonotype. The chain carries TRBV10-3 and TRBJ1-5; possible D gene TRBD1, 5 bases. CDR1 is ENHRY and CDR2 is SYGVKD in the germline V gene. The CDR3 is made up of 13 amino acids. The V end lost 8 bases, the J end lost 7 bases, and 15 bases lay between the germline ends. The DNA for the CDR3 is TGTGCCATCGGGGCCTATGTGGCCCAGCCCCAGCATTTT. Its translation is CAIGAYVAQPQHF.

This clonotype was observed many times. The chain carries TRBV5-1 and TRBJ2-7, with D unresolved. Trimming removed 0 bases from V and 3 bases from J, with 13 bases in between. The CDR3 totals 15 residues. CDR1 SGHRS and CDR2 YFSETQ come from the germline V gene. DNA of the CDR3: TGCGCCAGCAGCTTGGGGGCCGCCATCGACTACGAGCAGTACTTC. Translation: CASSLGAAIDYEQYF.

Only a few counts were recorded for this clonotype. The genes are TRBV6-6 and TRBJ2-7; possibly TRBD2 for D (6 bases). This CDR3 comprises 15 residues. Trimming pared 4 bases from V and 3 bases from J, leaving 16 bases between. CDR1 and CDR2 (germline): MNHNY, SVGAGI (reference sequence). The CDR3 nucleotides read TGTGCCAGCAGTTTGAGCGGGCCGCGGTACTACGAGCAGTACTTC. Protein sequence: CASSLSGPRYYEQYF.

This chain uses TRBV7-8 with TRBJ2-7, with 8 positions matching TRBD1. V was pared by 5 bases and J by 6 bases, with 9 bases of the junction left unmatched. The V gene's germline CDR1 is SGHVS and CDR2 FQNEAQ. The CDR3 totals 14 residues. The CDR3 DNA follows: TGTGCCAGCAGCACTACACGGACAGGGCGCGAGCAGTACTTC. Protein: CASSTTRTGREQYF.

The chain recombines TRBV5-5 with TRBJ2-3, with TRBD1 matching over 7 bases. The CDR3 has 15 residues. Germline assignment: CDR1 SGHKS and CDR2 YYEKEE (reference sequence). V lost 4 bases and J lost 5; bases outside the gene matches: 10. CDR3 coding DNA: TGTGCCAGCAGCCGCCTACAGGGGATAGGAGATACGCAGTATTTT. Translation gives CASSRLQGIGDTQYF.

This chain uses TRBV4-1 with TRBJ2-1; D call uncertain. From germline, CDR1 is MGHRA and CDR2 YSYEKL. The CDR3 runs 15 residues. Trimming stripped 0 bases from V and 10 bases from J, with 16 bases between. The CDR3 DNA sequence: TGCGCCAGCAGCCAAGAAGAGGTTGACTCCTACGAGCAGTTCTTC. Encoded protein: CASSQEEVDSYEQFF.

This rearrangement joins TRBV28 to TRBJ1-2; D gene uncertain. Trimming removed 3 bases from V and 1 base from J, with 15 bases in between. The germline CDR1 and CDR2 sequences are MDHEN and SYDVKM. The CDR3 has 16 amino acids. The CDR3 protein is CASSFESGYGNYGYTF. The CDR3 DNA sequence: TGTGCCAGCAGTTTCGAGTCGGGTTACGGTAACTATGGCTACACCTTC.

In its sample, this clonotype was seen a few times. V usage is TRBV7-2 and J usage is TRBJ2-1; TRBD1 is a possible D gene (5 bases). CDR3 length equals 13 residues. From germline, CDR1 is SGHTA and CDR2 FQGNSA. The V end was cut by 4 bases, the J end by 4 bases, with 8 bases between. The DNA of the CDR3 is TGTGCCAGCAGCTCGGACACATACAATGAGCAGTTCTTC. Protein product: CASSSDTYNEQFF.

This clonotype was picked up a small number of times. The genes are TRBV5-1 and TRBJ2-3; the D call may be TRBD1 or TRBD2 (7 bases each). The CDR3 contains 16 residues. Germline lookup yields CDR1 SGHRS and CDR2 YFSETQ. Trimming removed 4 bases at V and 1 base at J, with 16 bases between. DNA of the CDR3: TGCGCCAGCAGCAGTAAGGCAGGGGGGGGCACAGATACGCAGTATTTT. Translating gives CASSSKAGGGTDTQYF.

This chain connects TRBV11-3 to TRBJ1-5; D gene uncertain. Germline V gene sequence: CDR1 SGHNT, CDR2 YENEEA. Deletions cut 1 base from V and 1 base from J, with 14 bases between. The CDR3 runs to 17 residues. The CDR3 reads CASSLAFAGSSNQPQHF. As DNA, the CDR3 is TGTGCCAGCAGCTTAGCATTTGCGGGATCGAGCAATCAGCCCCAGCATTTT.

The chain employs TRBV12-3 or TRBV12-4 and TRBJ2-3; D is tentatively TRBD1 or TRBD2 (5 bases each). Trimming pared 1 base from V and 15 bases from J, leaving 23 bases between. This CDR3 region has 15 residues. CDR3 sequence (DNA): TGTGCCAGCAGTTTAGGGGGACCGAGCGCAGATACGGAATATTTT. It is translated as CASSLGGPSADTEYF.